This TCR beta chain was obtained from a study of cytomegalovirus exposure and HLA in healthy donors. The wider study: Genotyping showed roughly 76% of 398 donors falling in the Caucasian-associated ancestry cluster. Study results and caveats: Researchers reported from a later analysis that most CMV-associated TCR beta chains appeared HLA-restricted. A later analysis reportedly found fewer N-insertions in an Asian-associated ancestry cluster than the roughly 670-donor mean.

The CDR3 extends over 19 amino acids. V was cut by 1 base and J by 3 bases, with 24 bases left in between. The germline gives CDR1 SGHAT, CDR2 FQNNGV. The donors (healthy individuals) were bone marrow donors. In its sample, this clone was seen a few times. No antigen is known for it. Use of 60 Vbeta and 13 Jbeta primers characterized the PCR. Profiling relied on immunoSEQ multiplex PCR, and the TCRdb table lists in-frame clones only, not all of them. The table has 90,000 to 110,000 clones, 60% to 85% seen once. The chain has TRBV11-2 and TRBJ1-2; D is ambiguous. The clonotype was recovered from a woman in her thirties or forties in good health and CMV-seropositive. The material sequenced was PBMCs. The CDR3: CASSLVRSARAQQYYGYTF. In nucleotides, the CDR3 is TGTGCCAGCAGCTTAGTAAGATCGGCGAGGGCCCAGCAGTACTATGGCTACACCTTC. The whole variable domain, remainder taken from reference TRBV11-2 and TRBJ1-2, is EAGVAQSPRYKIIEKRQSVAFWCNPISGHATLYWYQQILGQGPKLLIQFQNNGVVDDSQLPKDRFSAERLKGVDSTLKIQPAKLEDSAVYLCASSLVRSARAQQYYGYTFGSGTRLTVV.